A selection of T cell receptor beta chains follows, all from one sample in a study of blood T cell repertoires in COVID-19. The data were produced by immunoSEQ multiplex PCR, yet TCRdb's version contains in-frame clones alone and is incomplete. The sample has 300,000 or so clones; 80% to 90% are singletons. Sequenced input: peripheral blood. The receptors derive from a woman aged 40 to 55 who had recovered from COVID-19. The CDR3 runs from the conserved cysteine through the conserved F or W. The order of the fields is J gene, V gene, CDR3 protein.

>TRBJ1-5|TRBV6-6
CASSYGQGHQPQHF
>TRBJ2-7|TRBV14
CASSPRYSSYEQYF
>TRBJ2-7|TRBV7-8
CASSLGSRTYEQYF
>TRBJ1-2|TRBV6-1
CASSEGTGRYGYTF
>TRBJ1-1|TRBV19
CASRRNSNTEAFF
>TRBJ1-5|TRBV5-1
CASSPGTGVLKPQHF
>TRBJ1-5|TRBV18
CASSGQTGNQPQHF
>TRBJ2-7|TRBV5-1
CASSPTSGGYEQYF
>TRBJ1-5|TRBV7-2
CASSFTGGDQPQHF
>TRBJ1-5|TRBV18
CASSGTGRDQPQHF
>TRBJ1-2|TRBV10-2
CASSEFPSSGYTF
>TRBJ2-1|TRBV10-3
CAISSQGGGFNEQFF
>TRBJ1-2|TRBV4-3
CASSRGRTGDPYGYTF
>TRBJ1-1|TRBV6-5
CASSPTGLAGTEAFF
>TRBJ2-5|TRBV5-1
CASTSGQVEETQYF
>TRBJ1-4|TRBV5-1
CASSLAGQTTNEKLFF
>TRBJ1-6|TRBV30
CAWNNGGPTLHF
>TRBJ1-5|TRBV6-5
CASSYQGGPGQPQHF
>TRBJ2-2|TRBV10-3
CAMRTSNTGELFF
>TRBJ2-7|TRBV2
CASSLSSFASYEQYF
>TRBJ1-2|TRBV11-2
CASSFGSFYGYTF
>TRBJ2-5|TRBV15
CATRRGGETQYF
>TRBJ2-7|TRBV11-2
CASSLEAGADYEQYF
>TRBJ1-6|TRBV27
CASRAPTGTDNSPLHF
>TRBJ1-1|TRBV7-9
CASSLAGMNTEAFF
>TRBJ1-1|TRBV30
CACNPTGTEAFF
>TRBJ1-1|TRBV7-9
CATKGGLIAEAFF
>TRBJ1-2|TRBV6-6
CASSGTGNYGYTF
>TRBJ2-5|TRBV6-5
CASRRQGKEETQYF
>TRBJ2-7|TRBV18
CASSPTAPGEQYF